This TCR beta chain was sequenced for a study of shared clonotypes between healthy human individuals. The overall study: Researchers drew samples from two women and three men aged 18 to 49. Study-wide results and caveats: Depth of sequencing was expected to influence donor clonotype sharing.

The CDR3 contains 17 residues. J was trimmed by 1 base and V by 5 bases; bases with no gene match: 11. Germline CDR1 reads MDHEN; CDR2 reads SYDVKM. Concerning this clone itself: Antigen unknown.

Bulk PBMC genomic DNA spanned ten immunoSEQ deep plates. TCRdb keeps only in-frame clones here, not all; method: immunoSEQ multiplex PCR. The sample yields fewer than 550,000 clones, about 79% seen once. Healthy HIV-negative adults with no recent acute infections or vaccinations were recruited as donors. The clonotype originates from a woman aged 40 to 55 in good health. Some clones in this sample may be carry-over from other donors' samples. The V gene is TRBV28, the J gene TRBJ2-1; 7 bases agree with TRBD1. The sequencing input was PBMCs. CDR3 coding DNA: TGTGCCAGCAGTACCTACAGGGGCCCATTTTCCTACAATGAGCAGTTCTTC. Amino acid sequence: CASSTYRGPFSYNEQFF.